The clone carrying this T cell receptor (beta chain) was observed a handful of times. Antigen unknown. This specimen belongs to a study of cytomegalovirus exposure and HLA in healthy donors. The study, taken as a whole, reports: It was in a later analysis that TCR association rates were seen to vary by HLA locus, highest for DRB1 and lowest for HLA-C. A list of 164 TCR beta chains associated with cytomegalovirus was given. A previous analysis found most TCR beta V segments productive roughly 87% or roughly 30% of the time.

The PCR used 60 Vbeta and 13 Jbeta primers. Repertoires were generated with immunoSEQ multiplex PCR, while TCRdb's copy carries only in-frame clones and drops some. The data show some 110,000 clones, approximately 78% seen once. The trim removed 4 bases at V and 3 bases at J, leaving 5 bases unmatched. CDR3 length equals 15 residues. The germline V gene has CDR1 SGHVS and CDR2 FQNEAQ. The specimen sequenced was PBMCs. The chain links TRBV7-8 to TRBJ2-1; TRBD2 agrees at 8 bases. The receptor was derived from a man in his forties in good health and CMV-seronegative. As DNA, the CDR3 is TGTGCCAGCAGCTCTAGCGGGCTGCTCTACAATGAGCAGTTCTTC. Translating it yields CASSSSGLLYNEQFF.